This section outlines one TCR beta chain sequence together with its context. The data derive from a study of CD8+ T cells in alopecia areata. Reverse transcription of extracted RNA yielded cDNA, which provided the sequencing template. Assay used: immunoSEQ multiplex PCR; TCRdb lists only in-frame clones, some missing. The profile shows 170,000 or so clones, 50% to 60% of them singletons. Germline CDR1 SGHTA, CDR2 FQGNSA. Trimming left V 5 bases short and J 2 bases short, with 10 bases between. This CDR3 is built from 15 residues. The sequence was collected from a human donor with alopecia areata. The source material was CD4+ T cells sorted from blood, sampled at week 0. The chain employs TRBV7-2 and TRBJ2-6, with a weak D call TRBD1 (6 bases). DNA for the CDR3: TGTGCCAGCAGCAAATCAGGGGCTGGGGCCAACGTCCTGACTTTC. It codes for CASSKSGAGANVLTF.